The 15 T cell receptor beta chains reported below all come from one sample, sequenced in a study of T-cell memory formation after mild COVID-19. In TCRdb, the 5' RACE reads were re-called with MiXCR into one record per CDR3 protein. Of approximately 270,000 distinct CDR3 sequences detected, 15% to 20% appear once; the ten largest clones hold around 23%. Sequenced: PBMCs or a T cell subset sorted from them (not recorded which). The receptor source for this set is a man between 18 and 35 years old who had mild COVID-19 (a few samples of this study predate the infection). Cell type and time point are not known.

This clonotype was seen a few times. The chain couples TRBV11-2 to TRBJ2-3; 7 bases are shared with TRBD2. Germline values: CDR1 SGHAT, CDR2 FQNNGV. This CDR3 has 15 amino acids. J lost 3 bases, V lost 5 bases, and 8 bases had no gene match. The CDR3 loop is CASSPLTGGTDTQYF. The CDR3 DNA reads as TGTGCCAGCAGCCCCCTCACCGGGGGGACAGATACGCAGTATTTT.

This clonotype was seen only once. The chain has TRBV6-5 and TRBJ2-5; D remains ambiguous. Germline lookup yields CDR1 MNHEY and CDR2 SVGAGI. V was shortened by 6 bases and J by 5 bases, with 13 bases between the two germline ends. The CDR3 consists of 13 residues. The CDR3 DNA reads as TGTGCCAGCAGACCATCGGGTGGGGAGACCCAGTACTTC. Its translation: CASRPSGGETQYF.

The chain carries TRBV4-2 and TRBJ2-2, with TRBD1 matching over 9 bases. Germline CDR1 and CDR2: LGHNA and YNFKEQ. Losses at the gene ends were 4 bases for V and 2 bases for J; bases not matched to a gene: 2. The CDR3 length is 15 residues. The CDR3 region is CASSRDRANTGELFF. The CDR3 region has the DNA TGTGCCAGCAGCCGGGACAGGGCAAACACCGGGGAGCTGTTTTTT.

This clonotype was seen more than once but under ten times. The chain couples TRBV20-1 to TRBJ2-7, with 10 bases aligning to TRBD2. Germline values: CDR1 DFQATT, CDR2 SNEGSKA (reference sequence). With 2 bases clipped from V and 0 bases from J, the junction kept 1 base outside the gene matches. This CDR3 region has 14 residues. The CDR3 DNA is TGCAGTGCTAGAAGCGGGGGGGCCTCCTACGAGCAGTACTTC. Protein product: CSARSGGASYEQYF.

This chain uses TRBV4-2 with TRBJ1-6; D call uncertain. There are 13 residues in the CDR3. Germline CDR1 LGHNA, CDR2 YNFKEQ. V dropped 4 bases and J dropped 9 bases, with 10 bases sitting between them. The CDR3: CASSPPPASPLHF. Here the CDR3 DNA reads TGTGCCAGCAGCCCACCACCAGCTTCACCCCTCCACTTT.

At least ten counts were recorded for this clonotype. This chain joins TRBV7-3 and TRBJ2-3; D is unresolved. Germline V gene lookup returns CDR1 SGHTA and CDR2 FQGTGA. V lost 1 base to trimming and J lost 2 bases, with 7 bases between them. This CDR3 has 14 amino acids. The CDR3 here is CASSLMGFTDTQYF. The CDR3 DNA is TGTGCCAGCAGCTTAATGGGGTTCACAGATACGCAGTATTTT.

This clonotype was seen at least ten times. V is TRBV7-9 and J is TRBJ1-1; D is undetermined. From germline, CDR1 is SEHNR and CDR2 FQNEAQ (reference sequence). The CDR3 length is 13 residues. Trimming took off 5 bases at V and 11 bases at J, with 18 bases between the two ends. CDR3 in amino acids: CASSPTTGPLAFF. For the CDR3, the DNA is TGTGCCAGCAGCCCCACGACGGGCCCTTTGGCTTTCTTT.

The chain has TRBV6-6 and TRBJ2-7, with 9 bases lining up with TRBD2. V was clipped by 6 bases and J by 7 bases; unmatched bases: 13. This CDR3 is 15 amino acids long. Looked up from germline, CDR1 is MNHNY and CDR2 is SVGAGI (reference sequence). The CDR3 coding sequence is TGTGCCAGCAGCCCCCGGCGGGGGGGGATTAAAGAGCAGTACTTC. Amino acid sequence: CASSPRRGGIKEQYF.

The V gene is TRBV7-8, the J gene TRBJ2-3; TRBD1 or TRBD2 may be the D gene (5 bases each). Germline V CDR1 and CDR2: SGHVS, FQNEAQ. Trimming pared 9 bases from V and 0 bases from J, leaving 19 bases between. The CDR3 has 16 amino acids. In DNA form, the CDR3 reads TGTGCCAGGAGCGCAACAGGAGGCCTCAGCACAGATACGCAGTATTTT. The encoded protein is CARSATGGLSTDTQYF.

This clonotype turned up a few times. This chain connects TRBV7-3 to TRBJ1-1; D remains unclear. The CDR3 totals 13 residues. CDR1 and CDR2 from the germline V gene are SGHTA and FQGTGA. Deletions cut 1 base from V and 5 bases from J, with 8 bases between. DNA for the CDR3: TGTGCCAGCAGCTTAATGAGTGAAACTGAAGCTTTCTTT. This encodes CASSLMSETEAFF.

The chain carries TRBV12-3 or TRBV12-4 and TRBJ2-7; 7 bases line up with TRBD2. The CDR3 consists of 13 residues. Unmatched junction bases numbered 7, after V lost 5 bases and J lost 6 bases. The CDR3 loop reads CASSPRGVGEQYV. The CDR3 bases are TGTGCCAGCAGTCCACGGGGGGTCGGCGAGCAGTACGTC.

Only a few counts were recorded for this clonotype. CDR3 protein: CASSYSGGSSEKLFF. As DNA, the CDR3 is TGTGCCAGCAGTTACTCGGGGGGCTCGAGTGAAAAACTGTTTTTT. This chain links TRBV6-5 with TRBJ1-4; D is possibly TRBD1 (6 bases). V lost 0 bases and J 7 bases, leaving 12 bases between the germline ends. From germline, CDR1 is MNHEY and CDR2 SVGAGI. CDR3 length equals 15 residues.

This clonotype has only a few counts. The chain joins TRBV20-1 to TRBJ2-3, with D possibly called TRBD1 or TRBD2 (5 bases each). Trimming took 5 bases from V and 1 from J, leaving 13 bases between them. The CDR3 length is 14 residues. Per germline, CDR1 DFQATT and CDR2 SNEGSKA (reference sequence). The CDR3 is CSAPSGPGTDTQYF. CDR3 bases: TGCAGTGCTCCCTCGGGACCCGGCACAGATACGCAGTATTTT.

The rearrangement joins TRBV12-5 to TRBJ1-1, with D possibly matching TRBD1 (6 bases). V gave up 6 bases and J gave up 1 base, with 15 bases separating them. The length of the CDR3 is 15 residues. Germline V gene sequence: CDR1 LGHNT, CDR2 FRNRAP. As DNA, the CDR3 is TGTGCTAGTGGCAACAGGGATCTTGGGAACACTGAAGCTTTCTTT. Translation: CASGNRDLGNTEAFF.

J is TRBJ2-5 and V is TRBV29-1; no firm D call. Trimming stripped 5 bases from V and 2 bases from J, with 9 bases between. Germline assignment: CDR1 SQVTM and CDR2 ANQGSEA. The CDR3 extends over 12 amino acids. The chain's CDR3 is CSVMGLQETQYF. Written as DNA, the CDR3 is TGCAGCGTTATGGGATTACAAGAGACCCAGTACTTC.